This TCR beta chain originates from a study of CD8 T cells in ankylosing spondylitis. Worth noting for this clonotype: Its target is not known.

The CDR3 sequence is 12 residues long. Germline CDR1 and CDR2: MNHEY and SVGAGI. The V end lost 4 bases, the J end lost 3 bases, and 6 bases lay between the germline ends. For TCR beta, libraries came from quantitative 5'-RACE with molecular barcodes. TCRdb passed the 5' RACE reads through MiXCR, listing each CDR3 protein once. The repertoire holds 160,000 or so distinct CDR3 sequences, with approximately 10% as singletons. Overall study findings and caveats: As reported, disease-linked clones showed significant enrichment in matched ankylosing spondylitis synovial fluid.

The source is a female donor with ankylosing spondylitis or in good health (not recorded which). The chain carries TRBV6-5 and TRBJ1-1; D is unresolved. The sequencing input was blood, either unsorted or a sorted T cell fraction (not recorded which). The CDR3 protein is CASSFPDTEAFF. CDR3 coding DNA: TGTGCCAGCAGTTTCCCCGACACTGAAGCTTTCTTT.